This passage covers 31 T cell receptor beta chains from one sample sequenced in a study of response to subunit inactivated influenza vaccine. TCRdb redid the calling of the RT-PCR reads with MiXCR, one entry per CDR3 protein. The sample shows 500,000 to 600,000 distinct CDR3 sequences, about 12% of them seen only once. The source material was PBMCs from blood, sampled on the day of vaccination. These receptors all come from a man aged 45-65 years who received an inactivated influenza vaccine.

The CDR3 DNA reads as TGTGCCAGCAGCGTAGGCGGGACCACAGATACGCAGTATTTT. It encodes CASSVGGTTDTQYF. This rearrangement joins TRBV7-9 to TRBJ2-3, with D tentatively TRBD2 (6 bases). There are 14 residues in the CDR3. Between the trimmed V and J ends, which lost 5 bases and 2 bases, there was a span of 11 bases. Germline V gene lookup returns CDR1 SEHNR and CDR2 FQNEAQ (reference sequence).

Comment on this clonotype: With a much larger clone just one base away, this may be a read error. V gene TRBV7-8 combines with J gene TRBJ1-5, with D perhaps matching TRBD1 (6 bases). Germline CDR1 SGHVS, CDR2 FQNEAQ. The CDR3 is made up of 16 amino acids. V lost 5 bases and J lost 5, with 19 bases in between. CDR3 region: CASSPLVTGTYQPQHF. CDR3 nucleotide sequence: TGTGCCAGCAGCCCACTAGTAACAGGGACGTATCAGCCCCAGCATTTT.

The CDR3 is CASSPGKASSGANVLTF. The CDR3 DNA reads TGTGCCAGCAGCCCTGGGAAGGCAAGTTCTGGGGCCAACGTCCTGACTTTC. The chain carries TRBV6-2 or TRBV6-3 and TRBJ2-6; D gene uncertain. Germline V gene data show CDR1 as MNHEY and CDR2 as SVGEGT. Trimming cost V 6 bases and J 1 base, with 16 bases left between them. The CDR3 has 17 amino acids.

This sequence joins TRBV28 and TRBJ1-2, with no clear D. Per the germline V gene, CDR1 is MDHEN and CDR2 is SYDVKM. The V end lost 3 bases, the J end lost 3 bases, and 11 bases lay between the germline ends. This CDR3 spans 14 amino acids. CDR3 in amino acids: CASSFHRRDYGYTF. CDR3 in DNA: TGTGCCAGCAGTTTTCATCGGAGAGACTATGGCTACACCTTC.

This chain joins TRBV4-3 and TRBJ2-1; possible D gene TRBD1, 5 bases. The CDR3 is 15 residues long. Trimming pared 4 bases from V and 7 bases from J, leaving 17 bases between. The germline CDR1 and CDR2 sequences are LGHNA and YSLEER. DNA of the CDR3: TGCGCCAGCAGCCGAGAGTACAACAGGTTTAATGAGCAGTTCTTC. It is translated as CASSREYNRFNEQFF.

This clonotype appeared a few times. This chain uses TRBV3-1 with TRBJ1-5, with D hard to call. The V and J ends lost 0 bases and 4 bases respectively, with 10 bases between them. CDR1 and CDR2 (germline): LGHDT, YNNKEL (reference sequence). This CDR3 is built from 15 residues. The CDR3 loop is CASSQDLGRNQPQHF. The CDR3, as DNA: TGTGCCAGCAGCCAAGATCTAGGAAGAAATCAGCCCCAGCATTTT.

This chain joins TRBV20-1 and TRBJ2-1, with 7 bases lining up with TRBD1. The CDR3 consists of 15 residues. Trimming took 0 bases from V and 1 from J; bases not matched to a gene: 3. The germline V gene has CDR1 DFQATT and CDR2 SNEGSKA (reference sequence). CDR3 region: CSARDKDRSYNEQFF. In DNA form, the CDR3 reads TGCAGTGCTAGAGATAAGGACAGGTCCTACAATGAGCAGTTCTTC.

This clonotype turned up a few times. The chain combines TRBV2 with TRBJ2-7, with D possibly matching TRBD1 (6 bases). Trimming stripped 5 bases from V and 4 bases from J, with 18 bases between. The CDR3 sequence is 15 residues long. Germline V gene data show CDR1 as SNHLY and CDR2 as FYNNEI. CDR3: CASSPWQGKAYEQYF. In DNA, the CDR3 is TGTGCCAGCAGTCCCTGGCAGGGGAAGGCGTACGAGCAGTACTTC.

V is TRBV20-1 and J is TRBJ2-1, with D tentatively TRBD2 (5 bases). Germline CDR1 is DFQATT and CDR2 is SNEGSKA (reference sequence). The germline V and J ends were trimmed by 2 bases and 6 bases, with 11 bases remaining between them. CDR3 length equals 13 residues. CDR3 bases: TGCAGTGCTAGACTAGCAAGGATCAATGAGCAGTTCTTC. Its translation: CSARLARINEQFF.

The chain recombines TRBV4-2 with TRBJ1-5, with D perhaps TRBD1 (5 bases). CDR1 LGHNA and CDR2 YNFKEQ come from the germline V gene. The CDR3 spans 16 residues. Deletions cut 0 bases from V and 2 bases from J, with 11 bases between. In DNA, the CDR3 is TGTGCCAGCAGCCAAGATAGGGCAGGGCGCAATCAGCCCCAGCATTTT. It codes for CASSQDRAGRNQPQHF.

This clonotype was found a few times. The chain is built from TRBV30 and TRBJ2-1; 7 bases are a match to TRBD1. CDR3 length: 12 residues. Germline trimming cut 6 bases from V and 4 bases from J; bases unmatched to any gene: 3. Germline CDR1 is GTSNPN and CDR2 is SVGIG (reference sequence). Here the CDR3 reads CACETGYNEQFF. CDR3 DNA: TGTGCCTGCGAGACAGGGTACAATGAGCAGTTCTTC.

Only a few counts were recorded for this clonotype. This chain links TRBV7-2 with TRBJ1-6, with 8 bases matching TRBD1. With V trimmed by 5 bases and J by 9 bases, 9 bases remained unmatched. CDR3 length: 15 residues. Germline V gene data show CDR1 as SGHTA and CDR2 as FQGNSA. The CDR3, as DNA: TGTGCCAGCAGCCCCCGGACAGGGCGGAGTTCACCCCTCCACTTT. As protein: CASSPRTGRSSPLHF.

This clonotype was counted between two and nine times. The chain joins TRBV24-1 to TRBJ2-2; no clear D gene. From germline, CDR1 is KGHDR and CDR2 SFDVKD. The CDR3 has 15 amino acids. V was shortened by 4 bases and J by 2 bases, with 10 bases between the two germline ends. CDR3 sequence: CATSDRRLNTGELFF. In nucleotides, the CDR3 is TGTGCCACCAGTGACCGACGGCTAAACACCGGGGAGCTGTTTTTT.

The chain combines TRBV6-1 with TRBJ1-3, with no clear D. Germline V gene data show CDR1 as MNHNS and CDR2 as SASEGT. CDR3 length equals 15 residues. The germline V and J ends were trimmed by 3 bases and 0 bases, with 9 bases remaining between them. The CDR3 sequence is CASSDPSSSGNTIYF. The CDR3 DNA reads TGTGCCAGCAGTGATCCTTCATCCTCTGGAAACACCATATATTTT.

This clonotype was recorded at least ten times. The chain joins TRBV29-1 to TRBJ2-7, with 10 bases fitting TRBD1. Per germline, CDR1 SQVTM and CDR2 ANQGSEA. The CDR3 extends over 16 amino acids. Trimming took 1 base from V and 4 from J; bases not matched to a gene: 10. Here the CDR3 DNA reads TGCAGCGTTGAAGGTTCCTTGGGACAGGGGATTTACGAGCAGTACTTC. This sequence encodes CSVEGSLGQGIYEQYF.

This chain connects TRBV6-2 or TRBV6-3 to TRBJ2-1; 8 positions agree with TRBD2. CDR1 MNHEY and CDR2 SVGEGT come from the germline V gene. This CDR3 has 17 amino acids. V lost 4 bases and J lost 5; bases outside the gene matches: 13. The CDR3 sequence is CASSFPRGAGDHNEQFF. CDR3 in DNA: TGTGCCAGCAGTTTCCCCCGCGGAGCGGGGGACCACAATGAGCAGTTCTTC.

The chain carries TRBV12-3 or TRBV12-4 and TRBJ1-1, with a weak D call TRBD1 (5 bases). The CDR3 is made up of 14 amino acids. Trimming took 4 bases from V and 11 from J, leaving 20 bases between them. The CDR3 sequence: CASSSRRGIGVAFF. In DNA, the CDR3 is TGTGCCAGCAGTTCTCGTCGGGGGATAGGGGTGGCTTTCTTT.

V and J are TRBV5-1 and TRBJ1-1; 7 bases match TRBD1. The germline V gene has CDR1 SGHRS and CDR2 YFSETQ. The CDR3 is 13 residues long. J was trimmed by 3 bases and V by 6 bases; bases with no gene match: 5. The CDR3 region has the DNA TGCGCCAGCACCCCCCAGGGGGACACTGAAGCTTTCTTT. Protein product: CASTPQGDTEAFF. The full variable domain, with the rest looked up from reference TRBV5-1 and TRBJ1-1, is KAGVTQTPRYLIKTRGQQVTLSCSPISGHRSVSWYQQTPGQGLQFLFEYFSETQRNKGNFPGRFSGRQFSNSRSEMNVSTLELGDSALYLCASTPQGDTEAFFGQGTRLTVV.

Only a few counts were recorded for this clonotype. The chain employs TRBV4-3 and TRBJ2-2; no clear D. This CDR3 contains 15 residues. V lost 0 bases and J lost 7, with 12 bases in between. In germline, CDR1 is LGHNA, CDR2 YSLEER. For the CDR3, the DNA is TGCGCCAGCAGCCAAGAGGTCTGGCAATTCGGGGAGCTGTTTTTT. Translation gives CASSQEVWQFGELFF.

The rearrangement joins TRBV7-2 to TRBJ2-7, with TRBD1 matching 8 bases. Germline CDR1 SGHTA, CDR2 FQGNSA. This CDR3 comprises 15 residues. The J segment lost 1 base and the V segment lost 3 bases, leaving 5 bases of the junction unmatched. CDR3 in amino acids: CASSFDRGPSYEQYF. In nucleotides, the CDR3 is TGTGCCAGCAGCTTCGACAGGGGACCTTCCTACGAGCAGTACTTC.

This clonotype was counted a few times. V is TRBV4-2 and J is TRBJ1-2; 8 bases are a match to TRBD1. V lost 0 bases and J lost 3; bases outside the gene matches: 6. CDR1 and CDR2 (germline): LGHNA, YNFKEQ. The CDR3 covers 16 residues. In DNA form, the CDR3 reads TGTGCCAGCAGCCAAGAGCAGGGGGCGAGGTACTATGGCTACACCTTC. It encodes CASSQEQGARYYGYTF.

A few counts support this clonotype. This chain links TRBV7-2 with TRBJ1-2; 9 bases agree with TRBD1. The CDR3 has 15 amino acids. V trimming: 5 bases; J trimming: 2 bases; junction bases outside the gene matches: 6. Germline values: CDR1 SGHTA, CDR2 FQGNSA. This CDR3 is CASSLGTGMNYGYTF. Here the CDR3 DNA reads TGTGCCAGCAGCCTGGGGACAGGGATGAACTATGGCTACACCTTC.

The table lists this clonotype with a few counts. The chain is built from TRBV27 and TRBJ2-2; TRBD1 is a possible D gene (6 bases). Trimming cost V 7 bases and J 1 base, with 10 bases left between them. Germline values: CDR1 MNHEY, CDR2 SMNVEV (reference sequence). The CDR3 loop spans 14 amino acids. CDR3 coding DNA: TGTGCCAGCAAACAGGGATTGAACACCGGGGAGCTGTTTTTT. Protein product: CASKQGLNTGELFF.

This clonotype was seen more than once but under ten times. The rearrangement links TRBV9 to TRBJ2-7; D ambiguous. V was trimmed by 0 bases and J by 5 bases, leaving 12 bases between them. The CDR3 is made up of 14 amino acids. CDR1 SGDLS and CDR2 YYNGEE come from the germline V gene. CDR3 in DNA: TGTGCCAGCAGCGTAGTTGCTCAGTCGGACGAGCAGTACTTC. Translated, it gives CASSVVAQSDEQYF.

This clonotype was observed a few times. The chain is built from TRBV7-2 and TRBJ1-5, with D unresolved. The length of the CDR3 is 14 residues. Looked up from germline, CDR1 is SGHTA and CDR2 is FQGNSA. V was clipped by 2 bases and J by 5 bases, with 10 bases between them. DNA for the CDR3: TGTGCCAGCAGCTTAAGTTTCACCGATCAGCCCCAGCATTTT. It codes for CASSLSFTDQPQHF.

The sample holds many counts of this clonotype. CDR3 protein: CASSLLGENTEAFF. The CDR3 bases are TGTGCCAGCAGTTTACTAGGGGAGAACACTGAAGCTTTCTTT. V is TRBV27 and J is TRBJ1-1, with D tentatively TRBD1 (5 bases). Trimming pared 2 bases from V and 1 base from J, leaving 8 bases between. Germline V gives CDR1 MNHEY, CDR2 SMNVEV (reference sequence). The CDR3 spans 14 residues.

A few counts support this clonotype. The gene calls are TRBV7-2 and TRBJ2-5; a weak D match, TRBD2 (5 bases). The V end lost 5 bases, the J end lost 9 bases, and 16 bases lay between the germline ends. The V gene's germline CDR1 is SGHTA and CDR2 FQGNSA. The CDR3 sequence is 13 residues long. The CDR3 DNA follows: TGTGCCAGCAGCGTCGGTGGGGAGAGGCCCCAGTACTTC. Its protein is CASSVGGERPQYF.

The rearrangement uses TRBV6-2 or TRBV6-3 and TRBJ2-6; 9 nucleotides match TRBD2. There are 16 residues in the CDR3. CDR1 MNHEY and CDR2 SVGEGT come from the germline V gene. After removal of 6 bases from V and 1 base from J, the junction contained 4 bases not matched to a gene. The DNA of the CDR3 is TGTGCCAGCAGAGAAAGCGGGAGGTCTGGGGCCAACGTCCTGACTTTC. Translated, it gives CASRESGRSGANVLTF.

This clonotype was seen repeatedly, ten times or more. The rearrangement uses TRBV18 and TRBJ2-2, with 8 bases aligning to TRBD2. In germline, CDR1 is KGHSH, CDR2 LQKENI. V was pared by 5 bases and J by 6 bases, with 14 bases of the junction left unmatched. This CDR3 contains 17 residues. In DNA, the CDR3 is TGTGCCAGCTCAACAACAAAAACGGGAGGGCATTCCGGGGAGCTGTTTTTT. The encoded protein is CASSTTKTGGHSGELFF. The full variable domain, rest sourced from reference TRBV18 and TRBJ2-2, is NAGVMQNPRHLVRRRGQEARLRCSPMKGHSHVYWYRQLPEEGLKFMVYLQKENIIDESGMPKERFSAEFPKEGPSILRIQQVVRGDSAAYFCASSTTKTGGHSGELFFGEGSRLTVL.

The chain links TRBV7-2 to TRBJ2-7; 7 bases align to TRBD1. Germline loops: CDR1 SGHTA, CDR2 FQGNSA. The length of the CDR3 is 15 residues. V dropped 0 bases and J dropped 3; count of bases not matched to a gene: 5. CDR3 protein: CASSLAYGTDYEQYF. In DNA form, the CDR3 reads TGTGCCAGCAGCTTAGCGTATGGGACAGACTACGAGCAGTACTTC.

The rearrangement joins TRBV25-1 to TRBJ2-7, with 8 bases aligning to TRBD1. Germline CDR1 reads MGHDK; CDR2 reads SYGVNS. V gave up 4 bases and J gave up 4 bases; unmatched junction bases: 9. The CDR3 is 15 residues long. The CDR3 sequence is CASSGQGRRVYEQYF. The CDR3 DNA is TGTGCCAGCAGTGGACAGGGGCGGCGGGTTTACGAGCAGTACTTC.